Following are 14 T cell receptor beta chains from one sample sequenced in a study of cytomegalovirus exposure and HLA in healthy donors. PCR used 60 Vbeta primers and 13 Jbeta primers. Sequencing was performed with immunoSEQ multiplex PCR; in TCRdb, only in-frame clones are kept and a portion is missing. The sample includes 150,000 to 200,000 clones, approximately 80% of them seen just once. The sample comprised PBMCs. These TCRs come from a woman aged 45-65 years in good health and CMV-seronegative.

This clone was found a few times. The chain has TRBV6-5 and TRBJ1-2, with D perhaps TRBD1 (6 bases). Germline V gene sequence: CDR1 MNHEY, CDR2 SVGAGI. The CDR3 is 13 residues long. V was clipped by 6 bases and J by 2 bases, with 10 bases between them. The chain's CDR3 is CASSRGSNYGYTF. The CDR3 nucleotides are TGTGCCAGCAGCAGGGGTTCCAACTATGGCTACACCTTC.

The chain recombines TRBV7-8 with TRBJ2-2, with 12 bases aligning to TRBD2. The CDR3 has 20 residues. The V gene end was trimmed by 6 bases and the J gene end by 0 bases; junction bases not matched to a gene: 14. Looked up from germline, CDR1 is SGHVS and CDR2 is FQNEAQ. CDR3 protein: CASRPGSRLAGASNTGELFF. CDR3 bases: TGTGCCAGCAGACCAGGATCGAGACTAGCGGGAGCTTCGAACACCGGGGAGCTGTTTTTT.

This rearrangement joins TRBV19 to TRBJ2-1; 11 bases are shared with TRBD1. V gave up 9 bases and J gave up 3 bases; unmatched junction bases: 4. Germline-derived CDR1 and CDR2 are LNHDA and SQIVND (reference sequence). This CDR3 contains 14 residues. The CDR3 region has the DNA TGTGCCAGCGCCGGGACAGGGGGCTACAATGAGCAGTTCTTC. The encoded protein is CASAGTGGYNEQFF.

This CDR3 is CASSLAGGYPSTDTQYF. In nucleotides, the CDR3 is TGTGCCAGCAGCTTAGCGGGAGGCTATCCCTCAACAGATACGCAGTATTTT. V gene TRBV7-3 combines with J gene TRBJ2-3, with 8 bases identical to TRBD2. Germline CDR1 is SGHTA and CDR2 is FQGTGA. This CDR3 comprises 17 residues. V dropped 2 bases and J dropped 3; count of bases not matched to a gene: 10.

The chain combines TRBV29-1 with TRBJ1-2; D gene ambiguous. In germline, CDR1 is SQVTM, CDR2 ANQGSEA. CDR3 length: 12 amino acids. Trimming took 4 bases from V and 8 from J, leaving 14 bases between them. CDR3 nucleotide sequence: TGCAGCGTTGGATGGTCCTCAGGAGGCTACACCTTC. It yields the protein CSVGWSSGGYTF.

V is TRBV18 and J is TRBJ2-7, with D tentatively TRBD2 (6 bases). Germline V gene sequence: CDR1 KGHSH, CDR2 LQKENI. The CDR3 extends over 16 amino acids. Trimming shortened V by 2 bases and J by 5 bases, and 19 bases separated the two germline ends. The CDR3, as DNA: TGTGCCAGCTCACCAATTCTCGGGAGTACTTCGGACGAGCAGTACTTC. Translating it yields CASSPILGSTSDEQYF.

V usage is TRBV19 and J usage is TRBJ1-1, with D uncertain. The ends were cut back, 5 bases at V and 1 base at J, with 5 bases in the middle. From germline, CDR1 is LNHDA and CDR2 SQIVND (reference sequence). The CDR3 has 12 amino acids. In nucleotides, the CDR3 is TGTGCCAGTAGTTACAAGAACACTGAAGCTTTCTTT. Translating gives CASSYKNTEAFF.

The V call is TRBV6-1, the J call TRBJ1-5; D perhaps matches TRBD1 (5 bases). Per the germline V gene, CDR1 is MNHNS and CDR2 is SASEGT. V lost 2 bases and J lost 7, with 21 bases in between. The CDR3 has 17 residues. The CDR3 spells CASSEPFGTLRGQPQHF. CDR3 coding DNA: TGTGCCAGCAGTGAACCTTTCGGGACCCTCCGGGGGCAGCCCCAGCATTTT.

The V call is TRBV30, the J call TRBJ2-7; perhaps TRBD2 as D (7 bases). The CDR3 extends over 14 amino acids. The germline CDR1 and CDR2 sequences are GTSNPN and SVGIG (reference sequence). Trimming took off 0 bases at V and 3 bases at J, with 12 bases between the two ends. Written as DNA, the CDR3 is TGTGCCTGGAGTGTGGGGGGGCGAGTCTACGAGCAGTACTTC. Protein product: CAWSVGGRVYEQYF.

The chain couples TRBV27 to TRBJ2-2; D perhaps matches TRBD1 (6 bases). CDR3 size: 16 residues. Germline loops: CDR1 MNHEY, CDR2 SMNVEV (reference sequence). V was shortened by 6 bases and J by 2 bases, with 16 bases between the two germline ends. In nucleotides, the CDR3 is TGTGCCAGCAGCAAAGGGACAAACTATAACACCGGGGAGCTGTTTTTT. This gives the protein CASSKGTNYNTGELFF.

This clone came up a few times. V and J are TRBV6-6 and TRBJ2-1, with TRBD2 as a possible D gene (5 bases). Germline CDR1 MNHNY, CDR2 SVGAGI (reference sequence). Deletions cut 6 bases from V and 0 bases from J, with 9 bases between. This CDR3 spans 14 amino acids. CDR3: CASRIGSSYNEQFF. CDR3 DNA: TGTGCCAGCAGGATTGGGAGCTCCTACAATGAGCAGTTCTTC.

The V call is TRBV18, the J call TRBJ1-1, with D possibly matching TRBD1 (5 bases). The V gene's germline CDR1 is KGHSH and CDR2 LQKENI. The CDR3 has 13 amino acids. Trimming took off 6 bases at V and 1 base at J, with 9 bases between the two ends. In nucleotides, the CDR3 is TGTGCCAGCTCGGGGCAAGAGAACACTGAAGCTTTCTTT. It yields the protein CASSGQENTEAFF.

This clone was recorded only once. This chain uses TRBV6-5 with TRBJ2-7; D is possibly TRBD1 (6 bases). V was pared by 5 bases and J by 2 bases, with 10 bases between. Per germline, CDR1 MNHEY and CDR2 SVGAGI. The CDR3 is 13 residues long. CDR3 nucleotide sequence: TGTGCCAGCAGTAGGGGGTGGGCCTACGAGCAGTACTTC. It specifies CASSRGWAYEQYF.

The chain carries TRBV27 and TRBJ1-2; D call uncertain. The CDR3 runs 14 residues. Between the trimmed V and J ends, which lost 3 bases and 7 bases, there was a span of 15 bases. CDR1 and CDR2 (germline): MNHEY, SMNVEV (reference sequence). CDR3 bases: TGTGCCAGCAGTTTCTCTCAAGAAAGAGGTGGCTACACCTTC. The encoded protein is CASSFSQERGGYTF.